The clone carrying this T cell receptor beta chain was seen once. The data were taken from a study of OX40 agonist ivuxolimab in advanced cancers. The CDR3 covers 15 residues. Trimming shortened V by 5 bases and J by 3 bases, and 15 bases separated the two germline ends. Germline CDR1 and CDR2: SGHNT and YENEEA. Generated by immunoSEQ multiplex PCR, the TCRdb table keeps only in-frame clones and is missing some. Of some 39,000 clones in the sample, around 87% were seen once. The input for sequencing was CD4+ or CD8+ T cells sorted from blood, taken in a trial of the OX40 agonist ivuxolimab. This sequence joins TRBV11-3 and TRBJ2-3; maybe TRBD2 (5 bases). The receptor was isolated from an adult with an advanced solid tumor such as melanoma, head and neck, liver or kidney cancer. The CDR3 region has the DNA TGTGCCAGCAGCCGCATCATGCGCGGGACAGATACGCAGTATTTT. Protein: CASSRIMRGTDTQYF.